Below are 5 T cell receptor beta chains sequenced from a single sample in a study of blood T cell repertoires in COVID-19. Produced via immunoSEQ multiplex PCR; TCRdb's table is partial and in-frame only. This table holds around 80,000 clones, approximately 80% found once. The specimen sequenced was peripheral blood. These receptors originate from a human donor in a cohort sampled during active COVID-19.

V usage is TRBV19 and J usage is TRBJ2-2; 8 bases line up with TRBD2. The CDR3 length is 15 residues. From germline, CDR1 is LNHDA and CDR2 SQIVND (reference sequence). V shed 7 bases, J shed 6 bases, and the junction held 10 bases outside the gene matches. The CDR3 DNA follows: TGTGCCAGTACCGGGGGAACGGGAGGGGCCGGGGAGCTGTTTTTT. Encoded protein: CASTGGTGGAGELFF.

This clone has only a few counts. Written as DNA, the CDR3 is TGCGCCAGCAGCTTCAAGGGGTTAGGAACTGAAGCTTTCTTT. Amino acids: CASSFKGLGTEAFF. The V and J genes are TRBV5-1 and TRBJ1-1, with D possibly matching TRBD1 (5 bases). This CDR3 is built from 14 residues. Germline assignment: CDR1 SGHRS and CDR2 YFSETQ. The germline V and J ends were trimmed by 2 bases and 5 bases, with 13 bases remaining between them.

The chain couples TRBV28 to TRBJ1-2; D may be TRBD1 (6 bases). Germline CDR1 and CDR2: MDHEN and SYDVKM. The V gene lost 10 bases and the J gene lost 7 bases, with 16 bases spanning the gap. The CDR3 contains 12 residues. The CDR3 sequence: CATPQGRGGYTF. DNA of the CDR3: TGTGCCACCCCCCAGGGGAGAGGTGGCTACACCTTC.

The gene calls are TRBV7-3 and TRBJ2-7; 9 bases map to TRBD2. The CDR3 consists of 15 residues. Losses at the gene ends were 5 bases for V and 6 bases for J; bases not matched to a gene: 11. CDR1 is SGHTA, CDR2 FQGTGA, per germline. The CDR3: CASSLYASGVGEQYF. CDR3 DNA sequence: TGTGCCAGCAGCCTATACGCTAGCGGGGTAGGCGAGCAGTACTTC.

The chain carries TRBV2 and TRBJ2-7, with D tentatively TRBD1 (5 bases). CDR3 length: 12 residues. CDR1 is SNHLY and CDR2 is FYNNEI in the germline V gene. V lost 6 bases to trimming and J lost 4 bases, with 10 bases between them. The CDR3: CASSPDRYEQYF. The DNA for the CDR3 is TGTGCCAGCAGCCCCGACAGATACGAGCAGTACTTC.